This T cell receptor beta chain was identified during a study of blood T cell repertoires in COVID-19. This clone was seen a handful of times. Trimming took 10 bases from V and 5 from J; bases not matched to a gene: 5. This CDR3 region has 14 residues. CDR1 and CDR2 (germline): LNHDA, SQIVND (reference sequence). The repertoire was sequenced with immunoSEQ multiplex PCR; TCRdb's copy has only in-frame clones and lacks some. The sample contains some 200,000 clones, more than 75% of which appear only once. Sequences were obtained from peripheral blood. The V gene is TRBV19, the J gene TRBJ1-4, with 12 bases fitting TRBD1. The sequence came from an elderly man with acute or convalescent COVID-19. The CDR3: CATGDRGRNEKLFF. Written as DNA, the CDR3 is TGTGCCACTGGGGACAGGGGGCGGAATGAAAAACTGTTTTTT.